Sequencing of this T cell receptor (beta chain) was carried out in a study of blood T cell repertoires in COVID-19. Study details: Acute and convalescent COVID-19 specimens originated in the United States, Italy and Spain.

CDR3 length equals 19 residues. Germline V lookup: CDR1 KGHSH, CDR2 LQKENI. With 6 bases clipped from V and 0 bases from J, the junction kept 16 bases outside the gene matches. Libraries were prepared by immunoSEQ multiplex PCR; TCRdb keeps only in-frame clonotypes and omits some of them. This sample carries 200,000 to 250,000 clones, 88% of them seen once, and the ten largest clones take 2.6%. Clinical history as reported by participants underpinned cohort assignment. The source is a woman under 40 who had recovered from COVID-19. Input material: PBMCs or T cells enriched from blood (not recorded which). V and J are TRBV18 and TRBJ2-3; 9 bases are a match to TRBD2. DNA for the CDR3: TGTGCCAGCTCGCTGCGCGGGGGGGCTGCTGAATCTAGCACAGATACGCAGTATTTT. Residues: CASSLRGGAAESSTDTQYF.